This TCR beta chain was profiled in a study of T-cell memory formation after mild COVID-19. Study-wide background: TCR clusters were mostly confined to one donor each.

Via MiXCR, TCRdb re-called the 5' RACE reads, giving one row per CDR3 protein. The profile shows about 350,000 distinct CDR3 sequences, about 13% of them singletons. A remark on this clonotype: Its cognate antigen is unknown.

Whole-study findings and limits: Contracting clones localized mainly to CM and EM when CD4+ and mainly to EMRA when CD8+. Certain responding clones were present in pre-infection memory, suggesting participation of cross-reactive memory. Clones shrinking from day 15 to 85 showed even CD4/CD8 mixes; later expanders tilted CD4+.

This CDR3 is 12 amino acids long. In germline, CDR1 is SQVTM, CDR2 ANQGSEA. V lost 5 bases and J lost 3, with 10 bases in between. The material sequenced was PBMCs or a T cell subset sorted from them (not recorded which). This rearrangement joins TRBV29-1 to TRBJ1-1; D is perhaps TRBD1 (6 bases). This clonotype was obtained from a man in his late teens or twenties who had mild COVID-19 (a few samples of this study predate the infection). Cell type and time point are not known. The CDR3 region has the DNA TGCAGCGTTTACAGGGCGGACACTGAAGCTTTCTTT. It specifies CSVYRADTEAFF. The full variable domain, rest sourced from reference TRBV29-1 and TRBJ1-1, is SAVISQKPSRDICQRGTSLTIQCQVDSQVTMMFWYRQQPGQSLTLIATANQGSEATYESGFVIDKFPISRPNLTFSTLTVSNMSPEDSSIYLCSVYRADTEAFFGQGTRLTVV.